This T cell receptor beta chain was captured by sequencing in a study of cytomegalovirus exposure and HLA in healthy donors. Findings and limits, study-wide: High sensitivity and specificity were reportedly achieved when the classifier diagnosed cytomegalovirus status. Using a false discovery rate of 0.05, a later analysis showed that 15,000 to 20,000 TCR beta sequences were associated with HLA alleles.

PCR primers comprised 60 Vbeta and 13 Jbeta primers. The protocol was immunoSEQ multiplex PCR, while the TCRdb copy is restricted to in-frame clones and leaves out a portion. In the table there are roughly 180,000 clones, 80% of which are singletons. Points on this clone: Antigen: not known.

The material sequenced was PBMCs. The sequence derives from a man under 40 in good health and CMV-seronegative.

As DNA, the CDR3 is TGTGCCAGCAGGACTAGCGGAAACTCCTACGAGCAGTACTTC. As protein: CASRTSGNSYEQYF. The chain links TRBV6-6 to TRBJ2-7; 9 nucleotides match TRBD2. After removal of 6 bases from V and 0 bases from J, the junction contained 3 bases not matched to a gene. Germline V gene sequence: CDR1 MNHNY, CDR2 SVGAGI (reference sequence). This CDR3 has 14 amino acids.